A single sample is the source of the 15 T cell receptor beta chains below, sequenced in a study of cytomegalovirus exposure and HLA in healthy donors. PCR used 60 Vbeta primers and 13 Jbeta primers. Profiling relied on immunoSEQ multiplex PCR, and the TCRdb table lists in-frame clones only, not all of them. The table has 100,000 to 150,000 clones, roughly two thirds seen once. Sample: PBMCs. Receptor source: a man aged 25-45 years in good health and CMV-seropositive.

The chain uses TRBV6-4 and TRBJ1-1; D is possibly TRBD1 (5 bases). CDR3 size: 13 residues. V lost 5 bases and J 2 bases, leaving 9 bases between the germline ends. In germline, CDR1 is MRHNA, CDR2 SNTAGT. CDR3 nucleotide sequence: TGTGCCAGCAGTCGACAGTACAACACTGAAGCTTTCTTT. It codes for CASSRQYNTEAFF.

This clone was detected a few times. CDR3 sequence: CASSLRHGGQAPFYEQYF. CDR3 bases: TGTGCCAGCAGTTTACGTCATGGGGGACAGGCCCCATTTTACGAGCAGTACTTC. This sequence joins TRBV28 and TRBJ2-7, with TRBD1 identical over 8 bases. The CDR3 spans 18 residues. J was trimmed by 4 bases and V by 2 bases; bases with no gene match: 16. Germline-derived CDR1 and CDR2 are MDHEN and SYDVKM.

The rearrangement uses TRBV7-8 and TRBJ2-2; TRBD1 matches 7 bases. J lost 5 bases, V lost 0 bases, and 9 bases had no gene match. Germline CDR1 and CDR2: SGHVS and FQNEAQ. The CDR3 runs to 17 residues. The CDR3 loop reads CASSLARRGFGTGELFF. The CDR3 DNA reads TGTGCCAGCAGCTTAGCGCGCAGGGGGTTTGGGACCGGGGAGCTGTTTTTT.

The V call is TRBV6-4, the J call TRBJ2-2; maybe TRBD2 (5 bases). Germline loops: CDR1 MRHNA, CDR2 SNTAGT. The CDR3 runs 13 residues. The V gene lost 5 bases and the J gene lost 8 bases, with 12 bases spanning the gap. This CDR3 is CASSKEVQGELFF. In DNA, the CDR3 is TGTGCCAGCAGTAAGGAGGTGCAGGGGGAGCTGTTTTTT.

CDR3 DNA sequence: TGCGCCAGCAGCTTGGGGGCGCCCGGGACAGGGAAATCCTACAATGAGCAGTTCTTC. It encodes CASSLGAPGTGKSYNEQFF. The rearrangement joins TRBV5-1 to TRBJ2-1, with TRBD1 matching 9 bases. V was clipped by 0 bases and J by 1 base; unmatched bases: 11. Germline V gene data show CDR1 as SGHRS and CDR2 as YFSETQ. The CDR3 is 19 residues long.

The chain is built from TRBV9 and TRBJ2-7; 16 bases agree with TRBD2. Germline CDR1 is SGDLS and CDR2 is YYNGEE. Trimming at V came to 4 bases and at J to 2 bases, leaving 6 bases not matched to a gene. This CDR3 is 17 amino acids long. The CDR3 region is CASSTGLAGGRPYEQYF. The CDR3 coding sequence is TGTGCCAGCAGCACGGGACTAGCGGGAGGGAGACCCTACGAGCAGTACTTC.

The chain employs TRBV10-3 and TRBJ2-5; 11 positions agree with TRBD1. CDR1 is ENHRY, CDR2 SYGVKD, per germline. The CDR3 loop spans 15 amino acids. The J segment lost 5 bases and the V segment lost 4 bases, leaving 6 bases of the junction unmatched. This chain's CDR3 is CAISAGTGGGETQYF. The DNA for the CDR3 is TGTGCCATCAGTGCCGGGACAGGGGGAGGTGAGACCCAGTACTTC.

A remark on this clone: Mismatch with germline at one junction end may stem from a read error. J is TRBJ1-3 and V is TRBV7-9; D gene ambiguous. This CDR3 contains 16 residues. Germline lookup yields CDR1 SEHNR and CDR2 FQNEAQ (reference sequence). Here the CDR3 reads CSSSLTRAASGNTIYF. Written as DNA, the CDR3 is TGTTCCAGCAGCTTAACTAGGGCGGCCTCTGGAAACACCATATATTTT.

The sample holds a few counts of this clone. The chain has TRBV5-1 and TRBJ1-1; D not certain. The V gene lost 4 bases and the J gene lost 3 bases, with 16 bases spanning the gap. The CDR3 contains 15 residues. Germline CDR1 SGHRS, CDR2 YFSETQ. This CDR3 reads CASSVLQRSDTEAFF. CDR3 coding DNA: TGCGCCAGCAGCGTCCTACAGCGGAGTGACACTGAAGCTTTCTTT.

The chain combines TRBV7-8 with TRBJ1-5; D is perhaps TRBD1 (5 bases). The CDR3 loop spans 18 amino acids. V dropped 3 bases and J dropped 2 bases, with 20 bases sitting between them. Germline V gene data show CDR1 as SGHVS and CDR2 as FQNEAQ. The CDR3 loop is CASSFNTGRVFRNQPQHF. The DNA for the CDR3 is TGTGCCAGCAGCTTTAATACAGGCCGGGTATTCCGCAATCAGCCCCAGCATTTT.

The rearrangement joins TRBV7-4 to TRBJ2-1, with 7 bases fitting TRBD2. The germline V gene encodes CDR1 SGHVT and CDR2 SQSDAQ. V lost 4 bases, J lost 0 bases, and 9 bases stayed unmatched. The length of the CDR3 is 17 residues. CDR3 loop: CASSYLLAQCSYNEQFF. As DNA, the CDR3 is TGTGCCAGCAGCTACTTACTAGCGCAATGCTCCTACAATGAGCAGTTCTTC.

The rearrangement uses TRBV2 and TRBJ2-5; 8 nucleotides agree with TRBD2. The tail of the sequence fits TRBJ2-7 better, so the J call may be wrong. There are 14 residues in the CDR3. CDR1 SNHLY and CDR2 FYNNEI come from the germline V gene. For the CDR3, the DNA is TGTGCCAGCGGGGCTAGCGGGTACTCCTACGAGCAGTACTTC. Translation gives CASGASGYSYEQYF.

The CDR3 DNA is TGTGCCAGCAGCGTAGCCCCCCAGGGGGCCATGAACACTGAAGCTTTCTTT. Translating it yields CASSVAPQGAMNTEAFF. The chain has TRBV9 and TRBJ1-1; 8 positions match TRBD1. Germline V gives CDR1 SGDLS, CDR2 YYNGEE. Trimming removed 0 bases from V and 0 bases from J; junction bases left unmatched: 7. The CDR3 covers 17 residues. Filled out from reference TRBV9 and TRBJ1-1, the complete variable domain reads DSGVTQTPKHLITATGQRVTLRCSPRSGDLSVYWYQQSLDQGLQFLIQYYNGEERAKGNILERFSAQQFPDLHSELNLSSLELGDSALYFCASSVAPQGAMNTEAFFGQGTRLTVV.

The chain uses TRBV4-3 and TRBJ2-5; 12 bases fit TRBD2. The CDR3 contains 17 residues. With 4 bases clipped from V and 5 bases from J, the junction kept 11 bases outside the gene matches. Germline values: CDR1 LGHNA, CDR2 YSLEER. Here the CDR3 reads CASSLEASGRVGETQYF. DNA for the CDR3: TGCGCCAGCAGCCTCGAGGCTAGCGGGAGGGTAGGGGAGACCCAGTACTTC.

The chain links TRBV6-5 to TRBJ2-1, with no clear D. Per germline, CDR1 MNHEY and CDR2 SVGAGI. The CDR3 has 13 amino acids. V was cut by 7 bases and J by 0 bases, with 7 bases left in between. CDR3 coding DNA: TGTGCCAGCACTCCGAGCTCCTACAATGAGCAGTTCTTC. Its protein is CASTPSSYNEQFF.